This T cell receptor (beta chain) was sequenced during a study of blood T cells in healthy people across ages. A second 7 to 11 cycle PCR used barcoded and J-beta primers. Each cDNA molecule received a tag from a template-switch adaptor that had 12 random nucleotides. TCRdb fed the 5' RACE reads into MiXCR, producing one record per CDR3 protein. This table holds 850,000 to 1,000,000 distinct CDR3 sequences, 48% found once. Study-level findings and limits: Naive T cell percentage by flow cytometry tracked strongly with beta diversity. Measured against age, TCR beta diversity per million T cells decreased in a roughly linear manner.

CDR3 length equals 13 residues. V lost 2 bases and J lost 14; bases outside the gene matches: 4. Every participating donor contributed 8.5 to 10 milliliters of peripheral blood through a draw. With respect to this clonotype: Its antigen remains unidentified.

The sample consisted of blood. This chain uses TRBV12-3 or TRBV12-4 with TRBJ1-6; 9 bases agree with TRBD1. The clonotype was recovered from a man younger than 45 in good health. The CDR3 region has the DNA TGTGCCAGCAGTTTATTGGGACAGGGCACCCTCCACTTT. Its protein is CASSLLGQGTLHF.